The entry below gives a single TCR beta chain sequence along with its context. Germline CDR1 reads LGHNT; CDR2 reads FRNRAP. Trimming stripped 4 bases from V and 3 bases from J, with 10 bases between. The CDR3 is 14 amino acids. This specimen belongs to a study of shared clonotypes between healthy human individuals. It was across several immunoSEQ plates that each subset's genomic DNA was evenly split. Only in-frame clones appear in the TCRdb table, and some are missing; sequencing was by immunoSEQ multiplex PCR. The top ten hold approximately 0.067% of the sample, which has roughly 500,000 clones, approximately 94% seen once.

This chain connects TRBV12-5 to TRBJ2-1, with D perhaps assigned TRBD1 or TRBD2 (5 bases each). The receptor was derived from a woman in her thirties in good health. Source material: naive CD4+ T cells sorted from blood. Documented subset: CD45RA+ positively selected. The CDR3 DNA reads TGTGCTAGTGGTTCCGGGACCTTCTACAATGAGCAGTTCTTC. It specifies CASGSGTFYNEQFF.